The 21 T cell receptor beta chains given below trace back to one sample, sequenced in a study of blood T cells in healthy people across ages. It was with a sample-barcoded 5' primer and a J-beta primer mix that a second PCR of about 6 to 12 cycles was run. TCRdb redid the calling of the 5' RACE reads with MiXCR, one entry per CDR3 protein. This sample has roughly 1.5 million distinct CDR3 sequences, with approximately 43% found just once. Specimen: blood. The source is a woman between 18 and 29 years old in good health.

This rearrangement joins TRBV20-1 to TRBJ1-5, with unresolved D. V was shortened by 4 bases and J by 2 bases, with 12 bases between the two germline ends. The CDR3 is 14 residues long. CDR1 and CDR2 from the germline V gene are DFQATT and SNEGSKA (reference sequence). For the CDR3, the DNA is TGCAGTGCTATCAGGAGAAGGGGCAATCAGCCCCAGCATTTT. This sequence encodes CSAIRRRGNQPQHF.

The rearrangement joins TRBV12-3 or TRBV12-4 to TRBJ1-2; D remains unclear. V was trimmed by 3 bases and J by 5 bases, leaving 16 bases between them. The CDR3 sequence is 15 residues long. For the CDR3, the DNA is TGTGCCAGCAGTTTGGGGTACACGACCCTTTATGGCTACACCTTC. Its translation: CASSLGYTTLYGYTF.

This chain uses TRBV4-3 with TRBJ2-3; TRBD2 matches at 8 bases. J gave up 6 bases and V 0 bases, and 17 bases lay outside the gene matches. The CDR3 totals 19 residues. Germline values: CDR1 LGHNA, CDR2 YSLEER. The CDR3 coding sequence is TGCGCCAGCAGCCAAGATTTAACTAGCGGTTCTAGTTCGCCCGATACGCAGTATTTT. Protein sequence: CASSQDLTSGSSSPDTQYF.

This clonotype has more than one count but fewer than ten. The chain combines TRBV6-2 or TRBV6-3 with TRBJ1-5, with D unresolved. Trimming left V 0 bases short and J 1 base short, with 10 bases between. The CDR3 contains 16 residues. Germline CDR1 MNHEY, CDR2 SVGEGT. The CDR3 DNA is TGTGCCAGCAGTTACTCGGCCGGTGGAAGCAATCAGCCCCAGCATTTT. It specifies CASSYSAGGSNQPQHF.

This clonotype was seen a handful of times. V usage is TRBV3-1 and J usage is TRBJ2-5; possibly TRBD1 for D (6 bases). This CDR3 has 14 amino acids. Germline loops: CDR1 LGHDT, CDR2 YNNKEL (reference sequence). Trimming left V 4 bases short and J 5 bases short, with 14 bases between. The CDR3 region has the DNA TGTGCCAGCAGCCCTTCAGGGGTGCGCGAGACCCAGTACTTC. Its translation is CASSPSGVRETQYF.

The chain couples TRBV29-1 to TRBJ2-3; no clear D. V shed 3 bases and J shed 1 base, with 14 bases lying between them. There are 15 residues in the CDR3. Germline values: CDR1 SQVTM, CDR2 ANQGSEA. CDR3 in amino acids: CSVDPWGRGTDTQYF. CDR3 in DNA: TGCAGCGTTGACCCTTGGGGAAGGGGCACAGATACGCAGTATTTT.

This clonotype was observed a few times. The chain couples TRBV7-2 to TRBJ2-3; 7 bases agree with TRBD2. The CDR3 length is 16 residues. The germline gives CDR1 SGHTA, CDR2 FQGNSA. J gave up 4 bases and V 2 bases, and 9 bases lay outside the gene matches. CDR3 in DNA: TGTGCCAGCAGCTTAAGGGCTAGCGGAACGGCAGATACGCAGTATTTT. Amino acid sequence: CASSLRASGTADTQYF.

The chain uses TRBV7-2 and TRBJ1-1; weak D call: TRBD1 (5 bases). V shed 4 bases and J shed 4 bases, with 16 bases lying between them. This CDR3 contains 15 residues. CDR1 and CDR2 from the germline V gene are SGHTA and FQGNSA. The CDR3 protein is CASSWTTIAGTEAFF. The CDR3 coding sequence is TGTGCCAGCAGCTGGACAACCATTGCGGGCACTGAAGCTTTCTTT.

This clonotype came up a few times. The V gene is TRBV14, the J gene TRBJ1-4, with unresolved D. The CDR3 length is 11 residues. CDR1 and CDR2 from the germline V gene are SGHDN and FVKESK. Trimming pared 5 bases from V and 6 bases from J, leaving 4 bases between. CDR3 loop: CASSEYEKLFF. As DNA, the CDR3 is TGTGCCAGCAGCGAGTATGAAAAACTGTTTTTT.

The V and J genes are TRBV5-1 and TRBJ1-2, with a weak D call TRBD1 (5 bases). The CDR3 covers 14 residues. V dropped 3 bases and J dropped 8 bases, with 17 bases sitting between them. The V gene's germline CDR1 is SGHRS and CDR2 YFSETQ. The CDR3 region has the DNA TGCGCCAGCAGCTCCGACCCCCAGGGTCGAGGCTACACCTTC. Translating gives CASSSDPQGRGYTF.

This clonotype showed up just a few times. The rearrangement links TRBV4-3 to TRBJ1-2, with D hard to call. CDR1 is LGHNA, CDR2 YSLEER, per germline. Trimming left V 1 base short and J 7 bases short, with 13 bases between. The CDR3 has 14 residues. The CDR3 DNA sequence: TGCGCCAGCAGCCAAGCCGAACGGAGGCCTGGCTACACCTTC. Translating gives CASSQAERRPGYTF.

As concerns this clonotype: This sequence may be a read error, since a much larger clone differs from it by one base. The chain couples TRBV4-3 to TRBJ2-1; D gene uncertain. This CDR3 has 15 residues. The germline gives CDR1 LGHNA, CDR2 YSLEER. Trimming pared 1 base from V and 5 bases from J, leaving 12 bases between. This chain's CDR3 is CASSQALKRNNEQFF. The DNA for the CDR3 is TGCGCCAGCAGCCAAGCATTAAAGCGCAACAATGAGCAGTTCTTC.

This clonotype was recorded once. V and J are TRBV12-3 or TRBV12-4 and TRBJ1-5; TRBD1 might be the D (6 bases). The CDR3 spans 16 residues. The V end was cut by 5 bases, the J end by 5 bases, with 19 bases between. The CDR3 loop is CASSPDPGGGYQPQHF. CDR3 bases: TGTGCCAGCAGTCCTGATCCCGGGGGCGGTTATCAGCCCCAGCATTTT.

In this sample, this clonotype turned up a few times. The V call is TRBV2, the J call TRBJ2-7; D not certain. The V gene's germline CDR1 is SNHLY and CDR2 FYNNEI. The CDR3 extends over 15 amino acids. Between the trimmed V and J ends, which lost 6 bases and 1 base, there was a span of 16 bases. CDR3 residues: CASRDELSPSYEQYF. The DNA for the CDR3 is TGTGCCAGCAGGGACGAGCTAAGCCCTTCCTACGAGCAGTACTTC.

The chain has TRBV6-2 or TRBV6-3 and TRBJ2-7; TRBD1 or TRBD2 may be the D gene (5 bases each). CDR1 is MNHEY and CDR2 is SVGEGT in the germline V gene. The CDR3 length is 16 residues. Deletions cut 9 bases from V and 0 bases from J, with 21 bases between. CDR3 in amino acids: CASKPRDGLVSYEQYF. The CDR3 nucleotides read TGTGCCAGTAAGCCTAGGGACGGATTGGTCTCCTACGAGCAGTACTTC.

The chain uses TRBV29-1 and TRBJ1-2; D is possibly TRBD1 (5 bases). CDR3 length equals 14 residues. CDR1 and CDR2 from the germline V gene are SQVTM and ANQGSEA. The V end lost 3 bases, the J end lost 7 bases, and 18 bases lay between the germline ends. In DNA form, the CDR3 reads TGCAGCGTTGATACTGGGGGAAATAAGCCTGGCTACACCTTC. This codes for CSVDTGGNKPGYTF.

As DNA, the CDR3 is TGTGCCAGCAACAGATACCGGCGGTCAGATACGCAGTATTTT. Translating gives CASNRYRRSDTQYF. V and J are TRBV6-5 and TRBJ2-3; D gene unclear. Trimming took off 7 bases at V and 4 bases at J, with 15 bases between the two ends. This CDR3 spans 14 amino acids. CDR1 and CDR2 (germline): MNHEY, SVGAGI.

This clonotype has just a few counts. This chain links TRBV20-1 with TRBJ2-1, with 9 bases lining up with TRBD1. The CDR3 contains 13 residues. V shed 5 bases and J 7 bases; nucleotides not matched to a gene: 6. The germline V gene encodes CDR1 DFQATT and CDR2 SNEGSKA (reference sequence). CDR3 nucleotide sequence: TGCAGTGCTCCATCACAGGGGGCGAATGAGCAGTTCTTC. Translated: CSAPSQGANEQFF.

As DNA, the CDR3 is TGCAGTGCAACAGGACTAGCGGGGGGGCATTGGACAGATACGCAGTATTTT. Its protein is CSATGLAGGHWTDTQYF. The chain has TRBV20-1 and TRBJ2-3, with TRBD2 matching 15 bases. Germline V gene sequence: CDR1 DFQATT, CDR2 SNEGSKA (reference sequence). V was pared by 6 bases and J by 3 bases, with 10 bases of the junction left unmatched. The CDR3 has 17 residues.

This clonotype was counted a few times. V and J are TRBV20-1 and TRBJ1-1, with D perhaps TRBD1 (5 bases). The CDR3 is made up of 14 amino acids. Trimming took off 3 bases at V and 5 bases at J, with 16 bases between the two ends. CDR1 and CDR2 from the germline V gene are DFQATT and SNEGSKA (reference sequence). The CDR3 sequence: CSASREVSGTEAFF. The CDR3 DNA is TGCAGTGCTAGCAGGGAGGTGAGTGGGACTGAAGCTTTCTTT.

This clonotype was picked up a small number of times. V usage is TRBV12-3 or TRBV12-4 and J usage is TRBJ1-5; 12 bases align to TRBD1. Losses at the gene ends were 5 bases for V and 9 bases for J; bases not matched to a gene: 11. CDR3 length: 16 amino acids. The CDR3 DNA reads TGTGCCAGCAGTCTCGGGACAGGGGGCGATGGGGGGCCCCAGCATTTT. Translation: CASSLGTGGDGGPQHF.